These 13 T cell receptor beta chains originate from one sample sequenced in a study of blood T cell repertoires in COVID-19. The table came from immunoSEQ multiplex PCR; TCRdb's copy has only in-frame clones and leaves some out. The data show some 510,000 clones, with roughly 90% seen just once and over 1.5% held by the top ten. Sequencing input: PBMCs or T cells enriched from blood (not recorded which). The receptors stem from a woman aged 40 to 50 who had recovered from COVID-19.

This chain uses TRBV2 with TRBJ1-1, with D maybe TRBD1 (5 bases). Per germline, CDR1 SNHLY and CDR2 FYNNEI. V gave up 8 bases and J gave up 0 bases, with 19 bases separating them. The CDR3 spans 16 residues. The CDR3 sequence is CASGHSGRTMNTEAFF. DNA of the CDR3: TGTGCCAGCGGACATTCGGGCCGAACCATGAACACTGAAGCTTTCTTT.

The V gene is TRBV5-1, the J gene TRBJ2-5; 8 nucleotides match TRBD1. Germline CDR1 reads SGHRS; CDR2 reads YFSETQ. The ends lost 6 bases at V and 2 bases at J; junction bases unmatched: 6. This CDR3 has 14 residues. The CDR3 sequence is CASNDRGDQETQYF. The CDR3 DNA follows: TGCGCCAGCAATGACAGGGGAGATCAAGAGACCCAGTACTTC.

The chain combines TRBV6-5 with TRBJ1-3; D may be TRBD1 (6 bases). CDR1 is MNHEY and CDR2 is SVGAGI in the germline V gene. The CDR3 has 15 residues. Trimming pared 6 bases from V and 4 bases from J, leaving 16 bases between. The CDR3: CASRDKTGSGNTIYF. CDR3 coding DNA: TGTGCCAGCAGGGACAAAACAGGGTCCGGAAACACCATATATTTT.

The chain has TRBV2 and TRBJ2-3; tentatively, D is TRBD1 (5 bases). V lost 7 bases, J lost 0 bases, and 11 bases lay in between. This CDR3 region has 14 residues. Germline-derived CDR1 and CDR2 are SNHLY and FYNNEI. CDR3: CASKQDDSTDTQYF. CDR3 DNA: TGTGCCAGCAAACAGGACGATAGCACAGATACGCAGTATTTT.

The chain links TRBV4-3 to TRBJ2-1; D is possibly TRBD1 (6 bases). Germline V gives CDR1 LGHNA, CDR2 YSLEER. This CDR3 is 16 amino acids long. Trimming cost V 1 base and J 5 bases, with 15 bases left between them. The CDR3 DNA sequence: TGCGCCAGCAGCCAAGGACACAGGGTCCCTCACAATGAGCAGTTCTTC. Translation: CASSQGHRVPHNEQFF.

The rearrangement joins TRBV4-1 to TRBJ2-1; D call uncertain. The CDR3 runs to 12 residues. V was cut by 2 bases and J by 9 bases, with 8 bases left in between. The germline V gene has CDR1 MGHRA and CDR2 YSYEKL. DNA of the CDR3: TGCGCCAGCAGCCAACCAGCAGGTGAGCAGTTCTTC. As protein: CASSQPAGEQFF.

This chain connects TRBV3-1 (or the pseudogene TRBV3-2) to TRBJ1-1; 7 bases are shared with TRBD1. The V and J ends lost 4 bases and 1 base, in that order; junction bases with no gene match: 3. CDR1 and CDR2 (germline): LGHDT, YNNKEL (reference sequence). This CDR3 comprises 14 residues. The CDR3 DNA reads as TGTGCCAGCAGCCTGGGACAGACGAACACTGAAGCTTTCTTT. Residues: CASSLGQTNTEAFF.

V gene TRBV18 combines with J gene TRBJ1-5; 9 bases align to TRBD1. CDR3 length: 16 residues. V gave up 3 bases and J gave up 6 bases; unmatched junction bases: 9. Germline V gene sequence: CDR1 KGHSH, CDR2 LQKENI. The chain's CDR3 is CASSPGGQGTGQPQHF. CDR3 nucleotide sequence: TGTGCCAGCTCACCGGGGGGACAGGGAACCGGTCAGCCCCAGCATTTT.

This chain links TRBV6-5 with TRBJ2-7; no reliable D call. V was pared by 2 bases and J by 4 bases, with 6 bases between. The CDR3 contains 12 residues. Germline V CDR1 and CDR2: MNHEY, SVGAGI. CDR3 region: CASSYDRYEQYF. The CDR3 DNA reads TGTGCCAGCAGTTACGATAGATACGAGCAGTACTTC.

The chain uses TRBV3-1 (or the pseudogene TRBV3-2) and TRBJ1-5; TRBD1 is a possible D gene (5 bases). The ends were cut back, 0 bases at V and 4 bases at J, with 7 bases in the middle. Germline V gene lookup returns CDR1 LGHDT and CDR2 YNNKEL (reference sequence). The CDR3 length is 14 residues. For the CDR3, the DNA is TGTGCCAGCAGCCAAGACGGGGGGAATCAGCCCCAGCATTTT. This gives the protein CASSQDGGNQPQHF.

The gene calls are TRBV18 and TRBJ1-1; no definite D call. Trimming pared 4 bases from V and 0 bases from J, leaving 15 bases between. Germline CDR1 is KGHSH and CDR2 is LQKENI. CDR3 size: 16 residues. The CDR3 region has the DNA TGTGCCAGCTCACTTACTACGACTGACCTGAACACTGAAGCTTTCTTT. Protein sequence: CASSLTTTDLNTEAFF. The full variable domain, with the rest looked up from reference TRBV18 and TRBJ1-1, is NAGVMQNPRHLVRRRGQEARLRCSPMKGHSHVYWYRQLPEEGLKFMVYLQKENIIDESGMPKERFSAEFPKEGPSILRIQQVVRGDSAAYFCASSLTTTDLNTEAFFGQGTRLTVV.

CDR3 region: CASSYWGGGTEAFF. The CDR3 DNA sequence: TGTGCCAGCAGTTACTGGGGCGGGGGCACTGAAGCTTTCTTT. The chain recombines TRBV6-2 or TRBV6-3 with TRBJ1-1, with D possibly matching TRBD1 (5 bases). Trimming shortened V by 1 base and J by 4 bases, and 10 bases separated the two germline ends. The CDR3 covers 14 residues. From germline, CDR1 is MNHEY and CDR2 SVGEGT.

The chain links TRBV7-2 to TRBJ2-2; D is perhaps TRBD2 (5 bases). V was trimmed by 6 bases and J by 2 bases, leaving 13 bases between them. Germline V CDR1 and CDR2: SGHTA, FQGNSA. This CDR3 is built from 15 residues. The CDR3 sequence: CASSPRTGNTGELFF. The CDR3 region has the DNA TGTGCCAGCAGTCCCCGGACTGGAAACACCGGGGAGCTGTTTTTT.